This T cell receptor (beta chain) was retrieved from a study of blood T cell repertoires in COVID-19. Turning to the study itself: Nucleic acid was either cDNA or gDNA, and it came from T cells, B-cell-depleted T cells, or PBMCs.

The CDR3 totals 16 residues. The germline V gene has CDR1 SGHTA and CDR2 FQGNSA. With V trimmed by 3 bases and J by 9 bases, 11 bases remained unmatched. Method: immunoSEQ multiplex PCR; TCRdb's copy keeps in-frame clones and lacks some. The data show more than 300,000 clones, 80% to 85% seen once. The cohort comprised adults aged roughly 18 to 100 years residing in 20 to 30 US areas. The sequence derives from a woman in her forties or fifties who had recovered from COVID-19. Material for sequencing was PBMCs or T cells enriched from blood (not recorded which). The chain uses TRBV7-2 and TRBJ2-1; TRBD1 matches at 10 bases. This chain's CDR3 is CASSFAGTGVGSEQFF. The CDR3, as DNA: TGTGCCAGCAGCTTCGCAGGGACAGGGGTAGGAAGTGAGCAGTTCTTC.